This TCR beta chain was observed in a study of Ad26.COV2.S vaccination and SARS-CoV-2 variants. Study results and limitations: The TCR breadth and depth analyses may have produced an underestimate of total T cell responses.

Repertoires were generated with immunoSEQ multiplex PCR, while TCRdb's copy carries only in-frame clones and drops some. The sample includes 500,000 or so clones, 87% seen only once; the top ten take around 13%. The treatment: roughly 19 received Ad26.COV2.S at low or high dose, single or two shots; about 5 received placebo; per-sample allocation not given. Specimens were obtained on day 63 following the first vaccine or placebo injection. The CDR3 runs 13 residues. CDR1 is SGHTA, CDR2 FQGTGA, per germline. Trimming cost V 5 bases and J 4 bases, with 10 bases left between them. This clone was seen just once. Antigen specificity is unknown.

The rearrangement joins TRBV7-3 to TRBJ2-3, with D possibly TRBD2 on 5 matching bases. The sample was peripheral blood, taken in a trial of Ad26.COV2.S vaccine versus placebo. The sequence derives from a person aged 18-60 years who received the Ad26.COV2.S COVID-19 vaccine or a placebo. The CDR3 bases are TGTGCCAGCAGCCCGGACTTCTCAGATACGCAGTATTTT. Translation gives CASSPDFSDTQYF.